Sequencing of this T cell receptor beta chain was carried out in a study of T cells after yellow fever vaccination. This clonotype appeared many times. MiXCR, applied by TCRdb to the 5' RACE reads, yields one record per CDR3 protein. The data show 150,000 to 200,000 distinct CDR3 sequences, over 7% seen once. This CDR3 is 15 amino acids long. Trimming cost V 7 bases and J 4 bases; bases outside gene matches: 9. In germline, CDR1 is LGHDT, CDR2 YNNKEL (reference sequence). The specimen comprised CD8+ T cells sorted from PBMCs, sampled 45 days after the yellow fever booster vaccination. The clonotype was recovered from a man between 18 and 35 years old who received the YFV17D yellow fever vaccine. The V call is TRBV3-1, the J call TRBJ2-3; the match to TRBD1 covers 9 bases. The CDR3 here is CASTERDRVPDTQYF. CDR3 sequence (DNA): TGTGCCAGCACCGAGAGGGACAGGGTCCCAGATACGCAGTATTTT.